Shown below are 5 T cell receptor beta chains from a single sample sequenced in a study of blood T cell repertoires in COVID-19. TCRdb's copy holds only in-frame clones and misses some; the assay was immunoSEQ multiplex PCR. Among around 140,000 clones, about 87% were seen once, and the ten largest hold about 10%. The sample taken for sequencing was peripheral blood. These receptors all come from a man aged 60-69 years with active or convalescent COVID-19.

The chain recombines TRBV5-1 with TRBJ2-1; D uncertain. V lost 0 bases, J lost 3 bases, and 7 bases lay in between. This CDR3 has 14 amino acids. In germline, CDR1 is SGHRS, CDR2 YFSETQ. This CDR3 is CASSLASSYNEQFF. The CDR3 coding sequence is TGCGCCAGCAGCTTGGCCTCTAGCTACAATGAGCAGTTCTTC.

This clone was counted a single time. The CDR3: CASSPTGQGVGVDTIYF. The DNA for the CDR3 is TGTGCCAGCTCACCGACTGGACAGGGGGTCGGAGTAGACACCATATATTTT. V gene TRBV18 combines with J gene TRBJ1-3; 10 bases fit TRBD1. Germline loops: CDR1 KGHSH, CDR2 LQKENI. V lost 3 bases and J lost 8; bases outside the gene matches: 13. The CDR3 is made up of 17 amino acids.

The chain is built from TRBV19 and TRBJ1-3; no reliable D call. Trimming left V 3 bases short and J 1 base short, with 13 bases between. This CDR3 comprises 16 residues. Germline V lookup: CDR1 LNHDA, CDR2 SQIVND (reference sequence). The DNA for the CDR3 is TGTGCCAGTAGTATCATGGGAGAAAGATCTGGAAACACCATATATTTT. Its protein is CASSIMGERSGNTIYF.

CDR3 bases: TGTGCCAGCAGCTTGAGGGGGAGTGAGCAGTTCTTC. It codes for CASSLRGSEQFF. The rearrangement uses TRBV7-2 and TRBJ2-1; D perhaps matches TRBD1 (6 bases). The germline V gene encodes CDR1 SGHTA and CDR2 FQGNSA. V was pared by 3 bases and J by 9 bases, with 9 bases between. The CDR3 extends over 12 amino acids.

The genes are TRBV4-1 and TRBJ1-2; maybe TRBD1 (5 bases). Germline V lookup: CDR1 MGHRA, CDR2 YSYEKL. The CDR3 spans 14 residues. V lost 0 bases and J lost 4, with 9 bases in between. This CDR3 reads CASSQEQEIYGYTF. For the CDR3, the DNA is TGCGCCAGCAGCCAAGAACAGGAGATCTATGGCTACACCTTC.